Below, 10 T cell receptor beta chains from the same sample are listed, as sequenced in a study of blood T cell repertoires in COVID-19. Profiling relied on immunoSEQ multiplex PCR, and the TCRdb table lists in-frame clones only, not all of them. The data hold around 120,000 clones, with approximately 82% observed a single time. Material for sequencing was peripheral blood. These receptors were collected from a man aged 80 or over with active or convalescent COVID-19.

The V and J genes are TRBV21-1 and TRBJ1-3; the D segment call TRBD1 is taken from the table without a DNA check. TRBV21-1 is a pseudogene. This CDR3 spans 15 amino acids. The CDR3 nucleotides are TGTGCCAGCAGCAAGCTTAGACAGCTTGGAAACACCATATATTTT. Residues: CASSKLRQLGNTIYF.

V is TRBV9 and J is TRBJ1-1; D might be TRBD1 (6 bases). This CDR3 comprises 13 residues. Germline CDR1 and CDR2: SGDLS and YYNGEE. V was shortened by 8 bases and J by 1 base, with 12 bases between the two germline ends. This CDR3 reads CASSQGPNTEAFF. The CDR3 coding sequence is TGTGCCAGTTCACAGGGTCCGAACACTGAAGCTTTCTTT.

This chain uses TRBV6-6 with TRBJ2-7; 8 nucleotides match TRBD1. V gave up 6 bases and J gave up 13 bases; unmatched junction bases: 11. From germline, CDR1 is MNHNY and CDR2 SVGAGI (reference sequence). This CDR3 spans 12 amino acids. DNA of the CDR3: TGTGCCAGCAGCAAGGACAGGGCCCGCCCTTACTTC. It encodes CASSKDRARPYF.

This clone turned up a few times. DNA of the CDR3: TGTGCCAGCAGCCAAGCGGGTGAGCAGTTCTTC. Its translation is CASSQAGEQFF. The chain carries TRBV3-1 (or the pseudogene TRBV3-2) and TRBJ2-1, with unresolved D. This CDR3 is 11 amino acids long. Germline V gene lookup returns CDR1 LGHDT and CDR2 YNNKEL (reference sequence). V was trimmed by 1 base and J by 9 bases, leaving 4 bases between them.

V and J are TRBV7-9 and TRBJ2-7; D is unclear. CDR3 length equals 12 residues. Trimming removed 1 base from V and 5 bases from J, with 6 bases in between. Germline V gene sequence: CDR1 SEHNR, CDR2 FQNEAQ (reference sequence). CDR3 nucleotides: TGTGCCAGCAGCTTAGGTGGGCACGAGCAGTACTTC. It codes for CASSLGGHEQYF.

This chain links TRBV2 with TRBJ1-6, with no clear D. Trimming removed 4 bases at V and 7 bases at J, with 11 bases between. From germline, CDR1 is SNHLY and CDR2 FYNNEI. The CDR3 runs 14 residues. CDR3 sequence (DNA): TGTGCCAGCAGTGTATTTAAAGAGAATTCACCCCTCCACTTT. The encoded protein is CASSVFKENSPLHF. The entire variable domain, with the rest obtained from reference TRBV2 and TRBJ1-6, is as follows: EPEVTQTPSHQVTQMGQEVILRCVPISNHLYFYWYRQILGQKVEFLVSFYNNEISEKSEIFDDQFSVERPDGSNFTLKIRSTKLEDSAMYFCASSVFKENSPLHFGNGTRLTVT.

The CDR3 sequence: CASSGGASRADTQYF. In DNA, the CDR3 is TGCGCCAGCAGCGGCGGGGCAAGCAGGGCAGATACGCAGTATTTT. This chain links TRBV5-1 with TRBJ2-3; D perhaps matches TRBD2 (6 bases). CDR3 length: 15 residues. V was cut by 4 bases and J by 4 bases, with 16 bases left in between. The germline gives CDR1 SGHRS, CDR2 YFSETQ.

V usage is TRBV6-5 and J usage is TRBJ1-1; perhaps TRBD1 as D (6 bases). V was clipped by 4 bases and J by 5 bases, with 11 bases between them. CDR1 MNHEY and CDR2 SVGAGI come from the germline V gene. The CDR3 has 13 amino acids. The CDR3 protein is CASSSGTRTEAFF. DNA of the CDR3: TGTGCCAGCAGTTCCGGGACAAGGACTGAAGCTTTCTTT.

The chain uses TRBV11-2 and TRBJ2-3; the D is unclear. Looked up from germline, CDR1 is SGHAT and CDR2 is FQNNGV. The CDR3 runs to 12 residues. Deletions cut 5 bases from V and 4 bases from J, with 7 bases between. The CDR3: CASSPLADTQYF. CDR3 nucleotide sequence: TGTGCCAGCAGCCCACTGGCAGATACGCAGTATTTT. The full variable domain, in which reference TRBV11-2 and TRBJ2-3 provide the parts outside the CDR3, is EAGVAQSPRYKIIEKRQSVAFWCNPISGHATLYWYQQILGQGPKLLIQFQNNGVVDDSQLPKDRFSAERLKGVDSTLKIQPAKLEDSAVYLCASSPLADTQYFGPGTRLTVL.

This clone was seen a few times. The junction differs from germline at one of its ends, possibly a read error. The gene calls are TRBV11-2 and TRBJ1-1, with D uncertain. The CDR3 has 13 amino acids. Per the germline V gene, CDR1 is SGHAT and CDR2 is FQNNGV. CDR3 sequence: CASSVERNTEAFF. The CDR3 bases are TGTGCCAGCAGCGTAGAGCGGAACACTGAAGCTTTCTTT.